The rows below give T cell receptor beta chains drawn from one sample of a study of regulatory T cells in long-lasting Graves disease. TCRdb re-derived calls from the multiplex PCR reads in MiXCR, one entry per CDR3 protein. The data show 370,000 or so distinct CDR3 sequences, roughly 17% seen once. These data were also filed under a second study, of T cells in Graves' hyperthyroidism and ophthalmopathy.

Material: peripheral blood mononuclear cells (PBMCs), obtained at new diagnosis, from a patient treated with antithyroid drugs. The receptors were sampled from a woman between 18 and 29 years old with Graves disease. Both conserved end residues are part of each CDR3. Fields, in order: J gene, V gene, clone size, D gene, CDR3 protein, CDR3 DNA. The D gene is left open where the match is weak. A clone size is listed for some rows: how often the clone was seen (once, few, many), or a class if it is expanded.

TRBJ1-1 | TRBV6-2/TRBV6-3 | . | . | CASSGGGRAEAFF | TGTGCCAGCAGTGGGGGGGGTAGGGCTGAAGCTTTCTTT
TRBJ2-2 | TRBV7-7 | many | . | CASSLSENTGELFF | TGTGCTAGCAGCTTGAGCGAGAACACCGGGGAGCTGTTTTTT
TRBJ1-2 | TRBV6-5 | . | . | CASSYSASQAALNYGYTF | TGTGCCAGCAGTTACTCTGCTTCCCAGGCAGCATTAAACTATGGCTACACCTTC
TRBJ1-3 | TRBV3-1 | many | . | CASSQDGGTIYF | TGTGCCAGCAGCCAAGATGGGGGGACCATATATTTT
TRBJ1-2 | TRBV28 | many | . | CASSAGAGYTF | TGTGCCAGCAGCGCCGGCGCGGGCTACACCTTC
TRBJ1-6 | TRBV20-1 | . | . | CSARGGLSNSPLHF | TGCAGTGCTAGAGGGGGACTATCAAATTCACCCCTCCACTTT
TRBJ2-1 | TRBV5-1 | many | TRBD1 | CASSWRQGAKNEQFF | TGCGCCAGCAGCTGGCGACAGGGGGCTAAGAATGAGCAGTTCTTC
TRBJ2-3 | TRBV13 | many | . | CASTSWESDTQYF | TGTGCCAGCACCTCCTGGGAGTCAGATACGCAGTATTTT
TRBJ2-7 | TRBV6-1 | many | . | CASSEHRDGTYEQYF | TGTGCCAGCAGTGAGCATAGGGACGGTACCTACGAGCAGTACTTC
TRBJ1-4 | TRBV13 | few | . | CASSRGFDEKLFF | TGTGCCAGCAGTCGGGGGTTTGATGAAAAACTGTTTTTT
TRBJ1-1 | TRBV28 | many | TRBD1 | CASSEQGGNTEAFF | TGTGCCAGCAGTGAACAGGGGGGCAACACTGAAGCTTTCTTT
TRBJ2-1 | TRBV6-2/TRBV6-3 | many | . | CASSYSLGALDHEQFF | TGTGCCAGCAGTTACTCTTTGGGGGCCCTCGACCATGAGCAGTTCTTC
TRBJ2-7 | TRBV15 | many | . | CATRLVGGYEQYF | TGTGCCACCAGACTAGTGGGGGGCTACGAGCAGTACTTC
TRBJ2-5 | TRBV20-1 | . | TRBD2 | CSARGTSEETQYF | TGCAGTGCTAGAGGGACTAGCGAAGAGACCCAGTACTTC
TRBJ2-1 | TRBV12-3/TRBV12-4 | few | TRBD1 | CASAPRTGTVYNEQFF | TGTGCCAGCGCTCCGCGGACCGGGACAGTTTACAATGAGCAGTTCTTC
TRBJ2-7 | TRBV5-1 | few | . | CASSLGPGQMQYF | TGCGCCAGCAGCTTGGGACCGGGCCAGATGCAGTACTTC
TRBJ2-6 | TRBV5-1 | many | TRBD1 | CASSWSGTATSGANVLTF | TGCGCCAGCAGCTGGTCCGGGACAGCAACTTCTGGGGCCAACGTCCTGACTTTC
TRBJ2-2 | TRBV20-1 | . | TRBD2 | CSAPGLAGGPTGELFF | TGCAGTGCCCCGGGACTAGCGGGAGGGCCGACCGGGGAGCTGTTTTTT
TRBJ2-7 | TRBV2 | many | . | CASTRPSSYEQYF | TGTGCCAGCACCAGACCTTCCTCCTACGAGCAGTACTTC
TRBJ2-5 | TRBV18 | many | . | CASSPPSEYETQYF | TGTGCCAGCTCACCACCTTCGGAGTACGAGACCCAGTACTTC
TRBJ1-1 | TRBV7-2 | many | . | CASASPTRVATEAFF | TGTGCCAGCGCTTCCCCAACGAGGGTCGCCACTGAAGCTTTCTTT
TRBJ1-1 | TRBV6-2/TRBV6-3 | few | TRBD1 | CASSYDRGPTEAFF | TGTGCCAGCAGTTACGACAGGGGGCCCACTGAAGCTTTCTTT
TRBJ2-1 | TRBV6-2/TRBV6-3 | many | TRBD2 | CASSYSRTSGTGEQFF | TGTGCCAGCAGTTACTCGAGAACTAGCGGGACGGGTGAGCAGTTCTTC
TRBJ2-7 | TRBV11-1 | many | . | CASSLVTGWSYEQYF | TGTGCCAGCAGCTTAGTGACAGGATGGAGCTACGAGCAGTACTTC
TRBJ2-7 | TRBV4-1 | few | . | CASSQALGQVLYEQYF | TGCGCCAGCAGCCAAGCTTTGGGGCAAGTTCTGTACGAGCAGTACTTC
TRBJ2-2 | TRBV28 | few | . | CASIKGGGRAGELFF | TGTGCCAGCATTAAGGGTGGGGGACGGGCCGGGGAGCTGTTTTTT
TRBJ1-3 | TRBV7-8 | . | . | CASSLYEGAYGNTIYF | TGTGCCAGCAGCTTATATGAGGGCGCTTATGGAAACACCATATATTTT
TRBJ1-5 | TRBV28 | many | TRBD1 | CASDRVYSNQPQHF | TGTGCCAGCGACAGGGTTTATAGCAATCAGCCCCAGCATTTT
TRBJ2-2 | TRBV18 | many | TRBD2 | CASSPMTSGRPDTGELFF | TGTGCCAGCTCACCAATGACTAGCGGGAGGCCGGACACCGGGGAGCTGTTTTTT
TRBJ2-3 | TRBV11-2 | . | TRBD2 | CASSFSAPHLAGATDTQYF | TGTGCCAGCAGCTTTTCGGCCCCCCACCTAGCGGGGGCTACAGATACGCAGTATTTT
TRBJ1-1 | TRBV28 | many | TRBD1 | CASSSPGQAPEEAFF | TGTGCCAGCAGTTCGCCGGGACAGGCGCCCGAGGAAGCTTTCTTT
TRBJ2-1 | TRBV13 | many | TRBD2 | CASSLGGRDNEQFF | TGTGCCAGCAGCTTAGGGGGGAGGGACAATGAGCAGTTCTTC
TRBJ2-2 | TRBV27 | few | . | CASSFPSGTGELFF | TGTGCCAGCAGTTTCCCCTCGGGCACCGGGGAGCTGTTTTTT
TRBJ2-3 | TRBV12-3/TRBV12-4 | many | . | CASSSLRAGYTDTQYF | TGTGCCAGCAGTTCCTTAAGGGCGGGATACACAGATACGCAGTATTTT
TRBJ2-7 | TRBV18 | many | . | CASSPRPGGSYEQYF | TGTGCCAGCTCACCTCGGCCCGGCGGTTCCTACGAGCAGTACTTC
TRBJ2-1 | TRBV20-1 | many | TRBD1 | CSAREQGETQQFF | TGCAGTGCTAGGGAGCAGGGGGAGACTCAGCAGTTCTTC
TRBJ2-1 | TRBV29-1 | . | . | CSVEDNGRNEQFF | TGCAGCGTTGAAGATAATGGTCGTAATGAGCAGTTCTTC
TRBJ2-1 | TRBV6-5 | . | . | CASSSSSAQRRNEQFF | TGTGCCAGCAGTTCCTCCAGCGCCCAAAGAAGGAATGAGCAGTTCTTC
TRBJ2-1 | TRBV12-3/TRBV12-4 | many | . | CASSFGASLAYNEQFF | TGTGCCAGCAGTTTTGGGGCGTCACTAGCCTACAATGAGCAGTTCTTC
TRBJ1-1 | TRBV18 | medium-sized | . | CASSPQGNTEAFF | TGTGCCAGCAGCCCTCAGGGTAACACTGAAGCTTTCTTT